This is a list of T cell receptor beta chains from one sample in a study of cytomegalovirus exposure and HLA in healthy donors. Profiled with immunoSEQ multiplex PCR; TCRdb holds only in-frame clones, not every one. The table records some 150,000 clones, roughly 84% of them present only once. Sequenced sample: PBMCs. These receptor sequences come from a boy between 2 and 15 years old in good health and CMV-seronegative. The CDR3 runs from the conserved cysteine through the conserved F or W. Each record gives: V gene, clone size, D gene, J gene, CDR3 protein, CDR3 DNA. The D gene is left open where the match is weak. Clone size, where shown, is once, few, many, or a class for clones that have expanded.

>TRBV6-1|medium-sized|TRBD2|TRBJ2-5
CASSELAGGQETQYF
TGTGCCAGCAGTGAACTAGCGGGGGGGCAAGAGACCCAGTACTTC
>TRBV27|-|TRBD1|TRBJ1-2
CASSPHGTAYGYTF
TGTGCCAGCAGTCCGCACGGGACAGCGTATGGCTACACCTTT
>TRBV7-9|few|TRBD1|TRBJ1-1
CASTLTGVGTEAFF
TGTGCCAGCACCCTGACAGGGGTCGGCACTGAAGCTTTCTTT
>TRBV14|-|TRBD2|TRBJ2-1
CASSQGRLAGGPNGLHEQFF
TGTGCCAGCAGCCAGGGAAGACTAGCGGGAGGGCCGAACGGCTTACATGAGCAGTTCTTC
>TRBV2|-|-|TRBJ2-7
CASRGSRSEQYF
TGTGCCAGCCGCGGTTCCAGATCCGAGCAGTACTTC
>TRBV6-5|-|TRBD1|TRBJ2-3
CASSIGTGVLDTQYF
TGTGCCAGCAGTATTGGGACAGGGGTTTTAGATACGCAGTATTTT
>TRBV2|few|-|TRBJ1-2
CASSLRSGGYGYTF
TGTGCCAGCAGTCTCCGCTCCGGCGGCTATGGCTACACCTTC
>TRBV9|-|-|TRBJ2-6
CASSVAGSGANVLTF
TGTGCCAGCAGCGTAGCGGGCTCTGGGGCCAACGTCCTGACTTTC
>TRBV5-1|-|-|TRBJ2-2
CASSYRAGELFF
TGCGCCAGCAGCTACAGGGCCGGGGAGCTGTTTTTT
>TRBV6-5|-|-|TRBJ2-2
CATIGDSNTGELFF
TGTGCCACCATAGGGGACTCGAACACCGGGGAGCTGTTTTTT
>TRBV27|-|TRBD1|TRBJ1-5
CASSIGGGNQPQHF
TGTGCCAGCAGTATAGGGGGCGGCAATCAGCCCCAGCATTTT
>TRBV11-2|-|-|TRBJ2-2
CASSLGQPTGELFF
TGTGCCAGCAGCTTAGGACAGCCCACCGGGGAGCTGTTTTTT
>TRBV6-4|-|TRBD2|TRBJ2-3
CASSASGTDTQYF
TGTGCCAGCAGTGCTAGCGGGACAGATACGCAGTATTTT
>TRBV7-9|-|-|TRBJ2-7
CASSLAGHGDFYEQYF
TGTGCCAGCAGCTTAGCGGGGCACGGGGACTTCTACGAGCAGTACTTC
>TRBV12-5|-|TRBD1|TRBJ1-2
CASGLGRGLGFGYTF
TGTGCTAGTGGTTTGGGCAGGGGGCTGGGGTTCGGCTACACCTTC
>TRBV7-8|-|-|TRBJ2-7
CASSLVAGSYEQYF
TGTGCCAGCAGCTTAGTCGCCGGGAGCTACGAGCAGTACTTC
>TRBV4-1|-|-|TRBJ1-6
CASSQDVTTSYNSPLHF
TGCGCCAGCAGCCAAGACGTGACGACATCCTATAATTCACCCCTCCACTTT
>TRBV6-4|-|-|TRBJ1-2
CASSDTHITGLNYYGYTF
TGTGCCAGCAGTGACACACACATTACAGGACTAAACTACTATGGCTACACCTTC
>TRBV19|-|-|TRBJ1-1
CASSIQGLSTEAFF
TGTGCCAGTAGTATCCAGGGCCTAAGCACTGAAGCTTTCTTT
>TRBV11-3|-|TRBD2|TRBJ2-1
CASSQFGTNYEQFF
TGTGCCAGCAGCCAATTCGGGACTAACTATGAGCAGTTCTTC
>TRBV27|-|-|TRBJ2-7
CASNSLVGVDSYEQYF
TGTGCCAGCAACTCCTTAGTGGGAGTCGACTCCTACGAGCAGTACTTC
>TRBV6-6|-|-|TRBJ1-1
CASSYASMNTEAFF
TGTGCCAGCAGTTACGCATCTATGAACACTGAAGCTTTCTTT
>TRBV27|-|TRBD2|TRBJ2-1
CASSLSLAVVYNEQFF
TGTGCCAGCAGTTTATCGCTAGCGGTCGTTTACAATGAGCAGTTCTTC
>TRBV27|once|-|TRBJ2-7
CASSPQLSYEQYF
TGTGCCAGCAGTCCCCAACTATCCTACGAGCAGTACTTC
>TRBV28|-|-|TRBJ2-1
CASSLAYNYNEQFF
TGTGCCAGCAGTTTAGCTTACAACTACAATGAGCAGTTCTTC
>TRBV11-2|-|-|TRBJ2-7
CASSLREQPSYEQYF
TGTGCCAGCAGCTTGAGGGAACAACCCTCCTACGAGCAGTACTTC
>TRBV11-3|-|-|TRBJ1-1
CASSLGGEGPEAFF
TGTGCCAGCAGCTTAGGGGGGGAGGGCCCTGAAGCTTTCTTT
>TRBV6-1|-|-|TRBJ2-7
CASRGGTEASYEQYF
TGTGCCAGCAGAGGCGGGACAGAGGCTTCCTACGAGCAGTACTTC
>TRBV6-1|-|TRBD2|TRBJ2-1
CASSRSGTSYNEQFF
TGTGCCAGCAGTCGGTCCGGGACTAGCTACAATGAGCAGTTCTTC
>TRBV5-1|-|TRBD2|TRBJ2-7
CASSLQRGEFEEQYF
TGCGCCAGCAGCTTGCAGCGGGGAGAATTTGAAGAGCAGTACTTC
>TRBV19|-|-|TRBJ1-5
CASSIGLPRAGVQPQHF
TGTGCCAGTAGTATTGGCCTTCCGAGGGCAGGGGTTCAGCCCCAGCATTTT
>TRBV6-4|-|-|TRBJ2-7
CASSDSTVNSYEQYF
TGTGCCAGCAGTGACTCGACAGTTAACTCCTACGAGCAGTACTTC
>TRBV5-1|-|TRBD1|TRBJ2-7
CASSADRGRYEQYF
TGCGCCAGCAGCGCCGACAGGGGGCGGTACGAGCAGTACTTC
>TRBV19|-|TRBD2|TRBJ2-1
CASSIAASGTTYNEQFF
TGTGCCAGTAGTATCGCAGCATCCGGGACTACCTACAATGAGCAGTTCTTC
>TRBV20-1|-|-|TRBJ2-7
CSARDRPGQYF
TGCAGTGCTCGTGACAGGCCAGGTCAGTACTTC
>TRBV7-9|-|TRBD1|TRBJ1-1
CASSFSSSTPQGTEAFF
TGTGCCAGCAGCTTCTCTAGCTCGACACCACAGGGGACTGAAGCTTTCTTT
>TRBV6-4|-|-|TRBJ2-1
CASSDGEGDRDEQFF
TGTGCCAGCAGTGACGGAGAGGGTGACCGGGATGAGCAGTTCTTC
>TRBV6-5|-|-|TRBJ1-6
CASSEGVNYNSPLHF
TGTGCCAGCAGCGAGGGAGTCAACTATAATTCACCCCTCCACTTT
>TRBV28|once|-|TRBJ2-7
CASSRPSGNWGLFYEQYF
TGTGCCAGCAGTCGCCCATCAGGGAATTGGGGTCTTTTCTACGAGCAGTACTTC
>TRBV7-9|-|TRBD1|TRBJ1-2
CASSLRAGGVYGYTF
TGTGCCAGCAGCTTACGAGCAGGGGGAGTCTATGGCTACACCTTC
>TRBV6-1|once|-|TRBJ2-5
CASGEGVQETQYF
TGTGCCAGCGGAGAGGGGGTCCAAGAGACCCAGTACTTC
>TRBV9|-|-|TRBJ1-4
CASSVGWGTEGEKLFF
TGTGCCAGCAGCGTAGGCTGGGGGACGGAGGGTGAAAAACTGTTTTTT
>TRBV23-1|-|TRBD2|TRBJ2-2
CASSPSGDTGELFF
TGCGCCAGCAGTCCTAGCGGGGACACCGGGGAGCTGTTTTTT
>TRBV28|-|TRBD1|TRBJ2-7
CASSFGPGGQGSYEQYF
TGTGCCAGCAGTTTCGGCCCCGGGGGACAGGGCTCCTACGAGCAGTACTTC
>TRBV6-1|-|TRBD1|TRBJ1-3
CASSRDSNGNTIYF
TGTGCCAGCTCTCGGGACAGCAACGGAAACACCATATATTTT
>TRBV9|-|TRBD2|TRBJ2-2
CASSGYKSGSLLNGELFF
TGTGCCAGCAGCGGATATAAGAGCGGGAGCCTGCTTAACGGGGAGCTGTTTTTT
>TRBV2|-|TRBD1|TRBJ1-4
CASESRTGYEKLFF
TGTGCCAGCGAATCGCGGACAGGGTATGAAAAACTGTTTTTT
>TRBV11-2|-|-|TRBJ1-2
CASSAGRLRFYGYTF
TGTGCCAGCAGCGCGGGACGGCTCAGATTCTATGGCTACACCTTC
>TRBV18|-|-|TRBJ2-3
CASSPPPRDTQYF
TGTGCCAGCTCACCCCCGCCCAGGGATACGCAGTATTTT
>TRBV25-1|-|-|TRBJ1-6
CASRQGWENSPLHF
TGTGCCAGCAGGCAGGGTTGGGAAAATTCACCCCTCCACTTT
>TRBV15|-|-|TRBJ1-1
CATSRDSNSANTEAFF
TGTGCCACCAGCAGAGATTCGAACAGTGCGAACACTGAAGCTTTCTTT
>TRBV7-3|-|-|TRBJ2-3
CASSRISGTDTQYF
TGTGCCAGCAGCCGGATCAGCGGGACAGATACGCAGTATTTT